The clone carrying this T cell receptor (beta chain) appeared a few times. This specimen belongs to a study of T-cell memory formation after mild COVID-19. The CDR3 spans 17 residues. Per germline, CDR1 LGHNT and CDR2 FRNRAP. V lost 6 bases and J lost 7; bases outside the gene matches: 17. TCRdb re-analysed the 5' RACE reads in MiXCR, keeping a single row per CDR3 protein. The data show about 430,000 distinct CDR3 sequences, roughly 18% seen once. This TCR was recovered from a man between 18 and 29 years old who had mild COVID-19 (a few samples of this study predate the infection). Cell type and time point are not known. This chain uses TRBV12-5 with TRBJ2-1; 8 nucleotides match TRBD2. Sequenced sample: PBMCs or a T cell subset sorted from them (not recorded which). The CDR3 is CASGRSASGGNTNEQFF. Here the CDR3 DNA reads TGTGCTAGTGGCCGCTCCGCGTCGGGGGGGAATACGAATGAGCAGTTCTTC.